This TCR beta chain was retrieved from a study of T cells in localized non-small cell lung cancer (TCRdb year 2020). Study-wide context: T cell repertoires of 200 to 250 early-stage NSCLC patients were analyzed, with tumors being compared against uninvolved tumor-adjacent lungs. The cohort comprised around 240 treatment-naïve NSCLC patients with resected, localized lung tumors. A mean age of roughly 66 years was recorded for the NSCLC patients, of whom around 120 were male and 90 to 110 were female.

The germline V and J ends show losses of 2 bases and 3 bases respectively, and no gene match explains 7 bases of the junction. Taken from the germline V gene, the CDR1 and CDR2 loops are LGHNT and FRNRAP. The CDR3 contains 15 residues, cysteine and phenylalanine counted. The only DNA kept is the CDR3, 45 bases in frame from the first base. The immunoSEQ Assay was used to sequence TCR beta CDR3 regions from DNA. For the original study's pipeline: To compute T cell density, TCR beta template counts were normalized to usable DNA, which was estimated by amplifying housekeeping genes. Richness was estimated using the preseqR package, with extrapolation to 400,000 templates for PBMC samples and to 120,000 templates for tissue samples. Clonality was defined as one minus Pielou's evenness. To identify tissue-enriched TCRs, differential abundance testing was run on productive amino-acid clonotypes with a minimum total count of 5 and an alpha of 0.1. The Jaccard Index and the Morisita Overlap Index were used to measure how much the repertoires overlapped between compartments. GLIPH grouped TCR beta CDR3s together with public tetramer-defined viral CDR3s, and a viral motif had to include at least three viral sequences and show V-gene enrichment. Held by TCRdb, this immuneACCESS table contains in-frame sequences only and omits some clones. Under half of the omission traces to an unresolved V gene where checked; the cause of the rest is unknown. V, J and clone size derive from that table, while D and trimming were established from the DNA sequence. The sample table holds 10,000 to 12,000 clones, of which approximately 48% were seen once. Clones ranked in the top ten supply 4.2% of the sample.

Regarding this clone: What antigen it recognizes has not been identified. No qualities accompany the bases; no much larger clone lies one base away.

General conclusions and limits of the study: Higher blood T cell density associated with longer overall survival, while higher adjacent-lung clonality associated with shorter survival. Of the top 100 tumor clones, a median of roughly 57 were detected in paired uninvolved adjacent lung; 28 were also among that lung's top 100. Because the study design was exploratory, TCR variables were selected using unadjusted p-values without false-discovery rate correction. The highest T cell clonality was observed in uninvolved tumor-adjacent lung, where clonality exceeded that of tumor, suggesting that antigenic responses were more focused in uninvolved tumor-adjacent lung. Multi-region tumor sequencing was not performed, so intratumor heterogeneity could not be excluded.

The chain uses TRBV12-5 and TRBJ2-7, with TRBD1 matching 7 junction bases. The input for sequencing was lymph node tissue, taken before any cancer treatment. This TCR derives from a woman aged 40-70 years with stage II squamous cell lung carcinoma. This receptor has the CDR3 CASGLSRDSHYEQYF. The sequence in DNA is TGTGCTAGTGGTTTGTCCCGGGACAGCCACTACGAGCAGTACTTC.